Described below is a single T cell receptor (beta chain) sequence and its context. The data belong to a study of blood T cell repertoires in COVID-19. Study overall: Acute and convalescent COVID-19 specimens originated in the United States, Italy and Spain. T cells, B-cell-depleted T cells, or PBMCs provided the cDNA or gDNA that served as material.

Authors' analysis steps: For nucleated cells, counts were estimated from reference gene primer amplification. TCRdb's table, derived via immunoSEQ multiplex PCR, lists solely in-frame clones and lacks some. For V, J and clone size, that table is used; D and trimming come from the DNA. The profile shows 130,000 to 150,000 clones, around 86% of them singletons. Participants' own reports of clinical history determined their cohort assignment. The receptor comes from a man between 60 and 75 years old who had recovered from COVID-19. What was sequenced was PBMCs or T cells enriched from blood (not recorded which).

CDR3 sequence reads: CASSKASQGEDEKLFF. In DNA form, the CDR3 reads TGTGCCAGCAGCAAAGCGTCACAGGGGGAGGATGAAAAACTGTTTTTT. The V call is TRBV21-1, the J call TRBJ1-4; the D call TRBD1 from the table was never checked on the DNA. TRBV21-1 is listed as a pseudogene. The CDR3 consists of 16 residues.